Shown below are 23 T cell receptor beta chains from a single sample sequenced in a study of T cell changes during pregnancy in multiple sclerosis. Sequencing was performed with immunoSEQ multiplex PCR; in TCRdb, only in-frame clones are kept and a portion is missing. The data hold around 30,000 clones, with approximately 90% observed a single time. Sequenced material: CD8+ T cells from peripheral blood mononuclear cells, taken before pregnancy. Every receptor here comes from a female donor with multiple sclerosis, enrolled in a pregnancy study.

This chain links TRBV7-9 with TRBJ2-1, with a tentative D call TRBD1 (6 bases). The V and J ends lost 2 bases and 7 bases respectively, with 12 bases between them. This CDR3 is built from 14 residues. Germline CDR1 reads SEHNR; CDR2 reads FQNEAQ (reference sequence). CDR3 DNA: TGTGCCAGCAGCTTACGGCTACAGGGTAATGAGCAGTTCTTC. Translation gives CASSLRLQGNEQFF.

As DNA, the CDR3 is TGTGCCAGCAGCGCCCCACTGGGAGGGGTTAATGAAAAACTGTTTTTT. The encoded protein is CASSAPLGGVNEKLFF. The chain couples TRBV9 to TRBJ1-4, with D possibly TRBD1 on 5 matching bases. Germline loops: CDR1 SGDLS, CDR2 YYNGEE. Trimming shortened V by 3 bases and J by 4 bases, and 16 bases separated the two germline ends. The CDR3 length is 16 residues.

The chain links TRBV4-3 to TRBJ1-6; no clear D gene. Germline CDR1 LGHNA, CDR2 YSLEER. V was clipped by 4 bases and J by 0 bases, with 7 bases between them. The CDR3 is 15 residues long. The CDR3 sequence is CASSRGSSYNSPLHF. CDR3 DNA: TGCGCCAGCAGCCGTGGCAGCTCCTATAATTCACCCCTCCACTTT.

The chain couples TRBV27 to TRBJ1-5, with TRBD1 as a possible D gene (5 bases). CDR1 MNHEY and CDR2 SMNVEV come from the germline V gene (reference sequence). V dropped 7 bases and J dropped 0 bases, with 19 bases sitting between them. The CDR3 is 17 amino acids. The CDR3 DNA reads as TGTGCCAGCAAAAAAGACAGTAACTACTATAGCAATCAGCCCCAGCATTTT. Translated: CASKKDSNYYSNQPQHF.

The chain recombines TRBV19 with TRBJ2-7; tentatively, D is TRBD2 (6 bases). The V end was cut by 3 bases, the J end by 3 bases, with 15 bases between. Germline values: CDR1 LNHDA, CDR2 SQIVND (reference sequence). The CDR3 has 15 residues. The CDR3 DNA sequence: TGTGCCAGTAGTATGGCTTGGGACTCTAACTACGAGCAGTACTTC. This sequence encodes CASSMAWDSNYEQYF.

The rearrangement links TRBV7-9 to TRBJ1-4, with 10 bases that match TRBD1. The V segment lost 5 bases and the J segment 5 bases; nucleotides outside the gene matches: 2. The germline gives CDR1 SEHNR, CDR2 FQNEAQ (reference sequence). This CDR3 has 14 amino acids. The CDR3, as DNA: TGTGCCAGCAGCCCGACAGGGGGCAATGAAAAACTGTTTTTT. The encoded protein is CASSPTGGNEKLFF.

The V gene is TRBV11-1, the J gene TRBJ1-2, with a weak D call TRBD1 (5 bases). The length of the CDR3 is 12 residues. Trimming left V 3 bases short and J 6 bases short, with 8 bases between. The germline gives CDR1 SGHAT, CDR2 FQDESV (reference sequence). The CDR3 region has the DNA TGTGCCAGCAGCTTCGCAGGGAATGGCTACACCTTC. It translates to CASSFAGNGYTF.

V usage is TRBV27 and J usage is TRBJ1-1, with TRBD1 as a possible D gene (5 bases). Trimming took 4 bases from V and 4 from J, leaving 13 bases between them. Germline V gene data show CDR1 as MNHEY and CDR2 as SMNVEV (reference sequence). The length of the CDR3 is 14 residues. CDR3 sequence: CASSWGSGSTEAFF. Here the CDR3 DNA reads TGTGCCAGCAGTTGGGGGAGCGGGAGCACTGAAGCTTTCTTT.

The rearrangement links TRBV14 to TRBJ1-2, with no clear D. The V end lost 4 bases, the J end lost 4 bases, and 13 bases lay between the germline ends. Germline CDR1 is SGHDN and CDR2 is FVKESK. This CDR3 contains 14 residues. DNA for the CDR3: TGTGCCAGCAGCCTTGTGGACTTCCCCTATGGCTACACCTTC. This encodes CASSLVDFPYGYTF.

V and J are TRBV7-3 and TRBJ2-7; D perhaps matches TRBD2 (5 bases). The CDR3 totals 17 residues. Germline V CDR1 and CDR2: SGHTA, FQGTGA. The ends were cut back, 2 bases at V and 3 bases at J, with 20 bases in the middle. The chain's CDR3 is CASSLLARVRDNYEQYF. The DNA of the CDR3 is TGTGCCAGCAGCTTATTGGCTAGGGTGAGGGATAACTACGAGCAGTACTTC.

The chain recombines TRBV4-1 with TRBJ2-1; 8 positions match TRBD1. Germline V gene sequence: CDR1 MGHRA, CDR2 YSYEKL. J was trimmed by 9 bases and V by 3 bases; bases with no gene match: 1. The CDR3 totals 12 residues. The CDR3 DNA sequence: TGCGCCAGCAGCCAGGACAGGGCTGAGCAGTTCTTC. Translated: CASSQDRAEQFF.

V and J are TRBV7-8 and TRBJ1-1; maybe TRBD1 (5 bases). The V and J ends lost 5 bases and 6 bases respectively, with 19 bases between them. The CDR3 is 15 residues long. Germline lookup yields CDR1 SGHVS and CDR2 FQNEAQ. The CDR3 sequence is CASSPGVRAGAEAFF. Written as DNA, the CDR3 is TGTGCCAGCAGCCCGGGGGTAAGGGCGGGCGCTGAAGCTTTCTTT.

The CDR3, as DNA: TGTGCCAGCAGGGCCCCGGGGCGGGGGACGGCAGAGACCCAGTACTTC. Amino acids: CASRAPGRGTAETQYF. The V call is TRBV2, the J call TRBJ2-5, with TRBD2 matching 7 bases. CDR1 and CDR2 from the germline V gene are SNHLY and FYNNEI. V was clipped by 6 bases and J by 4 bases; unmatched bases: 14. The CDR3 covers 16 residues.

The rearrangement links TRBV4-1 to TRBJ2-3; 7 nucleotides line up with TRBD1. The CDR3 has 16 amino acids. V lost 4 bases to trimming and J lost 1 base; unmatched junction nucleotides: 8. Germline V lookup: CDR1 MGHRA, CDR2 YSYEKL. This CDR3 reads CASSRATGTGTDTQYF. The CDR3 bases are TGCGCCAGCAGCCGAGCGACAGGGACCGGCACAGATACGCAGTATTTT.

This sequence joins TRBV27 and TRBJ1-5; possibly TRBD1 for D (6 bases). The CDR3 consists of 13 residues. Germline-derived CDR1 and CDR2 are MNHEY and SMNVEV (reference sequence). Trimming stripped 6 bases from V and 3 bases from J, with 9 bases between. The CDR3 DNA reads TGTGCCAGCAGCACAGGGACCAATCAGCCCCAGCATTTT. Its protein is CASSTGTNQPQHF.

The chain carries TRBV5-8 and TRBJ1-5; D is uncertain. This CDR3 has 13 residues. V dropped 4 bases and J dropped 4 bases, with 9 bases sitting between them. Germline V lookup: CDR1 SGHTS, CDR2 YDEGEE. Written as DNA, the CDR3 is TGTGCCAGCAGCCATACGGGGAATCAGCCCCAGCATTTT. Protein product: CASSHTGNQPQHF. Drawing the rest from reference TRBV5-8 and TRBJ1-5, the complete variable domain is EAGVTQSPTHLIKTRGQQATLRCSPISGHTSVYWYQQALGLGLQFLLWYDEGEERNRGNFPPRFSGRQFPNYSSELNVNALELEDSALYLCASSHTGNQPQHFGDGTRLSIL.

V and J are TRBV14 and TRBJ2-7, with TRBD2 matching over 10 bases. V lost 1 base to trimming and J lost 0 bases; unmatched junction nucleotides: 12. The CDR3 is 19 amino acids. CDR1 and CDR2 (germline): SGHDN, FVKESK. The CDR3: CASSQGTWSGGAVSYEQYF. The CDR3 region has the DNA TGTGCCAGCAGCCAAGGTACTTGGAGCGGGGGGGCCGTCTCCTACGAGCAGTACTTC.

The chain combines TRBV5-6 with TRBJ1-2, with 7 bases lining up with TRBD1. CDR3 size: 13 residues. The V gene's germline CDR1 is SGHDT and CDR2 YYEEEE. With 2 bases clipped from V and 13 bases from J, the junction kept 11 bases outside the gene matches. The CDR3 region has the DNA TGTGCCAGCAGCTTAGGTCAGGGGGTCCTCTTCACCTTC. Amino acids: CASSLGQGVLFTF.

J is TRBJ2-7 and V is TRBV28, with TRBD2 matching 11 bases. The germline V gene encodes CDR1 MDHEN and CDR2 SYDVKM. With 6 bases clipped from V and 5 bases from J, the junction kept 15 bases outside the gene matches. CDR3 length: 17 amino acids. The CDR3 nucleotides read TGTGCCAGCAGCTCCCGACTAGCGGGATATCAGGCCCACGAGCAGTACTTC. It translates to CASSSRLAGYQAHEQYF.

V and J are TRBV4-2 and TRBJ1-4; TRBD1 agrees at 7 bases. CDR1 and CDR2 from the germline V gene are LGHNA and YNFKEQ. The CDR3 length is 14 residues. The V segment lost 4 bases and the J segment 8 bases; nucleotides outside the gene matches: 7. The CDR3 reads CASSPRQGNEKLFF. For the CDR3, the DNA is TGTGCCAGCAGCCCTCGACAGGGAAACGAAAAACTGTTTTTT.

This chain uses TRBV7-6 with TRBJ1-5; 10 positions match TRBD1. V shed 1 base and J 7 bases; nucleotides not matched to a gene: 4. Germline CDR1 and CDR2: SGHVS and FNYEAQ. The CDR3 has 15 amino acids. The CDR3 DNA reads as TGTGCCAGCAGCTTAGGGACAGGGGGTTTACAGCCCCAGCATTTT. The encoded protein is CASSLGTGGLQPQHF.

V usage is TRBV19 and J usage is TRBJ1-5, with D hard to call. Between the trimmed V and J ends, which lost 5 bases and 8 bases, there was a span of 19 bases. CDR3 length: 15 amino acids. CDR1 is LNHDA and CDR2 is SQIVND in the germline V gene (reference sequence). The CDR3 bases are TGTGCCAGTAGTTCGCTTACAGTCTTTACGGAGCCCCAGCATTTT. This gives the protein CASSSLTVFTEPQHF. Combining the CDR3 with reference TRBV19 and TRBJ1-5 gives the whole variable domain DGGITQSPKYLFRKEGQNVTLSCEQNLNHDAMYWYRQDPGQGLRLIYYSQIVNDFQKGDIAEGYSVSREKKESFPLTVTSAQKNPTAFYLCASSSLTVFTEPQHFGDGTRLSIL.

The chain uses TRBV5-8 and TRBJ1-5; 9 nucleotides match TRBD1. CDR1 is SGHTS and CDR2 is YDEGEE in the germline V gene. The CDR3 has 16 amino acids. The trim removed 3 bases at V and 6 bases at J, leaving 10 bases unmatched. CDR3 loop: CASSSHWDREGQPQHF. The CDR3 region has the DNA TGTGCCAGCAGCTCCCACTGGGACAGGGAGGGTCAGCCCCAGCATTTT.